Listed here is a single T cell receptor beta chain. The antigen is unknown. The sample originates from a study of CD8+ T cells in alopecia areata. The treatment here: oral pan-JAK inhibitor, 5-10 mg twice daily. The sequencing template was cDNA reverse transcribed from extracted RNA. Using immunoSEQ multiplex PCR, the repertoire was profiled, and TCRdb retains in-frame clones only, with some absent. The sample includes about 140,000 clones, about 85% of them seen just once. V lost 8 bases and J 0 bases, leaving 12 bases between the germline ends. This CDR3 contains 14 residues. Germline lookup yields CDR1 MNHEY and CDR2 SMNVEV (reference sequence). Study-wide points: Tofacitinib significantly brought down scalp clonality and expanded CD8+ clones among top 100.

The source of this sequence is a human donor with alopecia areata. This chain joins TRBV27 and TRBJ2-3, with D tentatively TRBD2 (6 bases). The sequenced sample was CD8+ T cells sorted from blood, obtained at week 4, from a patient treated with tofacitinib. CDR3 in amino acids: CASSWRGSTDTQYF. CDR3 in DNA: TGTGCCAGCTCCTGGCGGGGAAGCACAGATACGCAGTATTTT.